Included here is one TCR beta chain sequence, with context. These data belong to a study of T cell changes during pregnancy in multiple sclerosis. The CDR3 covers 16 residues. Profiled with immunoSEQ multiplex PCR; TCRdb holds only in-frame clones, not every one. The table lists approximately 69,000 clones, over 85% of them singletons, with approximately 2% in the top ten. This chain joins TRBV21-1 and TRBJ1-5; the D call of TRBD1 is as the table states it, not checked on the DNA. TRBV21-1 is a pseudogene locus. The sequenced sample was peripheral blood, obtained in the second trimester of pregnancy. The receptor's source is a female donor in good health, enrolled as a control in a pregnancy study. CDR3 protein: CASSKSDRDGNQPQHF. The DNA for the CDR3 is TGTGCCAGCAGCAAGTCGGACAGGGATGGTAATCAGCCCCAGCATTTT.